Shown below are 26 T cell receptor beta chains from a single sample sequenced in a study of metastatic and nonmetastatic thyroid tumors. MiXCR reprocessed the PCR reads for TCRdb. The repertoire holds roughly 48,000 clones, around a sixth seen once, with 2.5% to 3.5% in the top ten. No treatment had been given to any patient before thyroid surgery. Sequencing used blood. The receptors originated from a female donor with papillary thyroid cancer or a benign thyroid nodule (not recorded which). Some clones in this sample may be carry-over from other donors' samples.

The sample holds many counts of this clone. The V gene is TRBV28, the J gene TRBJ1-2; D is ambiguous. V was pared by 8 bases and J by 2 bases, with 6 bases between. This CDR3 has 11 amino acids. Germline V gene lookup returns CDR1 MDHEN and CDR2 SYDVKM. The CDR3 bases are TGTGCCAGCCGCGGGAACTATGGCTACACCTTC. Amino acid sequence: CASRGNYGYTF.

This clone was counted a few times. The identical CDR3 is also encoded by other nucleotide sequences in the sample. The V call is TRBV6-1, the J call TRBJ1-5; weak D call: TRBD1 (5 bases). Trimming shortened V by 6 bases and J by 11 bases, and 26 bases separated the two germline ends. Looked up from germline, CDR1 is MNHNS and CDR2 is SASEGT. The CDR3 loop spans 16 amino acids. Here the CDR3 reads CASSVTEGAGQQTQHF. DNA for the CDR3: TGTGCCAGCAGCGTGACAGAGGGAGCGGGCCAGCAAACCCAGCATTTT.

This clone was observed at least ten times. This chain links TRBV4-1 with TRBJ1-1, with TRBD1 as a possible D gene (5 bases). Germline lookup yields CDR1 MGHRA and CDR2 YSYEKL. Deletions cut 0 bases from V and 2 bases from J, with 7 bases between. CDR3 length equals 14 residues. The CDR3 nucleotides read TGCGCCAGCAGCCAAGAGACAGCCAACACTGAAGCTTTCTTT. It codes for CASSQETANTEAFF.

CDR3 residues: CASSLEGINEKLFF. CDR3 bases: TGTGCCAGCAGCCTTGAAGGGATTAATGAAAAACTGTTTTTT. The rearrangement links TRBV5-5 to TRBJ1-4, with unresolved D. Germline V CDR1 and CDR2: SGHKS, YYEKEE (reference sequence). The CDR3 totals 14 residues. V shed 4 bases and J shed 4 bases, with 11 bases lying between them. Full variable domain (missing parts from reference TRBV5-5 and TRBJ1-4): DAGVTQSPTHLIKTRGQQVTLRCSPISGHKSVSWYQQVLGQGPQFIFQYYEKEERGRGNFPDRFSARQFPNYSSELNVNALLLGDSALYLCASSLEGINEKLFFGSGTQLSVL.

This clone was recorded at least ten times. The V call is TRBV6-1, the J call TRBJ2-6, with a tentative D call TRBD2 (5 bases). CDR3 length: 16 residues. V was pared by 3 bases and J by 4 bases, with 13 bases between. CDR1 and CDR2 (germline): MNHNS, SASEGT. CDR3 DNA sequence: TGTGCCAGCAGTGAGGAGGCAGCTGGGGGGGCCAACGTCCTGACTTTC. The encoded protein is CASSEEAAGGANVLTF.

In its sample, this clone was seen many times. V gene TRBV4-1 combines with J gene TRBJ2-6; D gene ambiguous. Trimming shortened V by 5 bases and J by 0 bases, and 2 bases separated the two germline ends. The CDR3 has 13 amino acids. Per the germline V gene, CDR1 is MGHRA and CDR2 is YSYEKL. CDR3 sequence: CASSSSGANVLTF. DNA for the CDR3: TGCGCCAGCAGCAGCTCTGGGGCCAACGTCCTGACTTTC.

This clone was seen a few times. One junction end disagrees with the germline gene, perhaps due to a read error. The V call is TRBV27, the J call TRBJ2-5; tentatively, D is TRBD2 (6 bases). Germline CDR1 and CDR2: MNHEY and SMNVEV (reference sequence). The CDR3 is 13 amino acids. The CDR3 DNA sequence: TGTGCCAGCAGTAGCCTAGCGCAAGAGACCAAGTACTTC. Translating gives CASSSLAQETKYF.

This clone appeared many times. J is TRBJ2-7 and V is TRBV20-1, with TRBD1 as a possible D gene (5 bases). The V end was cut by 6 bases, the J end by 6 bases, with 12 bases between. CDR1 and CDR2 from the germline V gene are DFQATT and SNEGSKA (reference sequence). This CDR3 contains 11 residues. This chain's CDR3 is CSATQGAEQYF. CDR3 bases: TGCAGTGCCACCCAAGGGGCCGAGCAGTACTTC.

This clone appeared many times. This sequence joins TRBV30 and TRBJ1-1; possible D gene TRBD1, 5 bases. Trimming removed 2 bases from V and 3 bases from J, with 10 bases in between. Germline CDR1 reads GTSNPN; CDR2 reads SVGIG (reference sequence). The CDR3 has 13 residues. The CDR3 sequence: CAWSQQEYTEAFF. The CDR3 nucleotides are TGTGCCTGGAGTCAACAGGAATACACTGAAGCTTTCTTT.

This clone showed up many times. This chain uses TRBV20-1 with TRBJ1-2; D is possibly TRBD1 (5 bases). The CDR3 is 14 residues long. The germline CDR1 and CDR2 sequences are DFQATT and SNEGSKA (reference sequence). Trimming left V 1 base short and J 6 bases short, with 15 bases between. This CDR3 is CSARVLGTQDGYTF. For the CDR3, the DNA is TGCAGTGCTAGAGTGTTAGGGACTCAGGATGGCTACACCTTC.

This clone was observed many times. The chain joins TRBV5-5 to TRBJ2-2; TRBD2 agrees at 13 bases. The germline V gene has CDR1 SGHKS and CDR2 YYEKEE (reference sequence). CDR3 size: 15 residues. V was clipped by 2 bases and J by 7 bases; unmatched bases: 2. The chain's CDR3 is CASSLGLAGVGELFF. In nucleotides, the CDR3 is TGTGCCAGCAGCTTAGGACTAGCGGGAGTCGGGGAGCTGTTTTTT.

The table lists this clone with many counts. The J gene is TRBJ2-3, the V gene TRBV7-8; 10 bases agree with TRBD2. The CDR3 runs to 18 residues. The junction had 7 bases not matched to a gene; V was cut back by 1 base and J by 0 bases. The V gene's germline CDR1 is SGHVS and CDR2 FQNEAQ. Here the CDR3 DNA reads TGTGCCAGCAGCTTAGGCCAAACTAGCGGGACTAGCACAGATACGCAGTATTTT. Amino acids: CASSLGQTSGTSTDTQYF.

On this clone itself: A much larger clone differs from this one at a single base, so this may be a read error. The sample holds other DNA sequences that translate to the same CDR3. V and J are TRBV28 and TRBJ1-1, with a tentative D call TRBD1 (5 bases). Looked up from germline, CDR1 is MDHEN and CDR2 is SYDVKM. This CDR3 contains 13 residues. The CDR3 protein is CASSLDVPGRDFF. As DNA, the CDR3 is TGTGCTAGCAGTCTTGACGTCCCGGGACGGGACTTCTTT.

About this clone: This CDR3 fails to terminate in the conserved phenylalanine or tryptophan, so it likely reflects a read error. The rearrangement uses TRBV4-1 and TRBJ2-7; D is unclear. The CDR3 consists of 18 residues. Germline lookup yields CDR1 MGHRA and CDR2 YSYEKL. V lost 2 bases, J lost 3 bases, and 23 bases lay in between. The CDR3 loop is CASSQRAHTQQGFYEQYL. CDR3 sequence (DNA): TGCGCCAGCAGCCAACGAGCCCACACGCAACAAGGGTTCTACGAGCAGTACCTC.

At least ten counts were recorded for this clone. CDR3 protein: CATSDPKETQYF. As DNA, the CDR3 is TGTGCCACCAGTGACCCCAAAGAGACCCAGTACTTC. The chain links TRBV24-1 to TRBJ2-5, with D hard to call. CDR3 length: 12 residues. Per germline, CDR1 KGHDR and CDR2 SFDVKD. Trimming cost V 4 bases and J 3 bases, with 5 bases left between them.

This clone was observed a handful of times. This chain uses TRBV20-1 with TRBJ2-7; D tentatively reads TRBD1 or TRBD2 (5 bases each). The V end lost 7 bases, the J end lost 3 bases, and 16 bases lay between the germline ends. Germline-derived CDR1 and CDR2 are DFQATT and SNEGSKA (reference sequence). This CDR3 has 13 residues. CDR3 amino acids: CSGGIIGYYEQYF. The CDR3 DNA reads TGCAGTGGGGGGATTATCGGGTACTACGAGCAGTACTTC.

The sample holds many counts of this clone. J is TRBJ2-7 and V is TRBV11-2; D is unresolved. V was clipped by 3 bases and J by 3 bases, with 15 bases between them. Germline V gene lookup returns CDR1 SGHAT and CDR2 FQNNGV. CDR3 length: 15 residues. As DNA, the CDR3 is TGTGCCAGCAGCTTCGAGGCCTCTGCCTACTACGAGCAGTACTTC. This sequence encodes CASSFEASAYYEQYF.

This clone has a count of ten or more. The chain carries TRBV20-1 and TRBJ2-1; TRBD2 matches 12 bases. Trimming cost V 2 bases and J 5 bases; bases outside gene matches: 10. The germline V gene has CDR1 DFQATT and CDR2 SNEGSKA (reference sequence). This CDR3 comprises 17 residues. The chain's CDR3 is CSARPSGRAFRDNEQFF. CDR3 DNA sequence: TGCAGTGCTAGACCTAGCGGGAGGGCATTCAGGGACAATGAGCAGTTCTTC.

This chain links TRBV30 with TRBJ2-1, with 7 bases lining up with TRBD2. This CDR3 spans 14 amino acids. Trimming removed 0 bases from V and 6 bases from J; junction bases left unmatched: 5. Germline V gene data show CDR1 as GTSNPN and CDR2 as SVGIG (reference sequence). The CDR3 DNA reads as TGTGCCTGGAGTGTATCTAGCGGTAGCAATGAGCAGTTCTTC. Its translation is CAWSVSSGSNEQFF.

About this clone itself: A junction boundary mismatches the germline segment, possibly from a read error. The sample contains more than one DNA sequence encoding this CDR3. The chain joins TRBV6-5 to TRBJ1-2; no clear D gene. CDR3 length equals 16 residues. In germline, CDR1 is MNHEY, CDR2 SVGAGI. The CDR3 spells CASSYPRSSSNYGYTF. CDR3 in DNA: TGTGCCAGCAGTTACCCCCGCTCAAGCTCTAACTATGGATACACCTTC.

This chain uses TRBV20-1 with TRBJ1-5; possible D gene TRBD1, 5 bases. Germline V gene lookup returns CDR1 DFQATT and CDR2 SNEGSKA (reference sequence). The germline V and J ends were trimmed by 5 bases and 9 bases, with 23 bases remaining between them. The CDR3 spans 15 residues. The DNA for the CDR3 is TGCAGTGCTTCCAGACCCCAATTGGGGCCTCGGCCCCAGCATTTT. Translated, it gives CSASRPQLGPRPQHF.

A few counts support this clone. At one of its ends the junction is not consistent with the germline gene, which may arise from a read error. This chain uses TRBV2 with TRBJ1-5; no clear D. Germline V gene lookup returns CDR1 SNHLY and CDR2 FYNNEI. The length of the CDR3 is 15 residues. For the CDR3, the DNA is TGTGCCAGCGAATTAGTCGGAGGTAGCAATCAGCTCCAGCATTTT. Translation gives CASELVGGSNQLQHF. The variable domain in full, completed from reference TRBV2 and TRBJ1-5, reads EPEVTQTPSHQVTQMGQEVILRCVPISNHLYFYWYRQILGQKVEFLVSFYNNEISEKSEIFDDQFSVERPDGSNFTLKIRSTKLEDSAMYFCASELVGGSNQLQHFGDGTRLSIL.

This clone was observed many times. The chain employs TRBV4-1 and TRBJ1-2; D is uncertain. This CDR3 has 16 amino acids. Germline V gives CDR1 MGHRA, CDR2 YSYEKL. Trimming removed 1 base at V and 4 bases at J, with 16 bases between. CDR3 bases: TGCGCCAGCAGCCAAGGAGCGTGGGCAGGCGCCTATGGCTACACCTTC. It is translated as CASSQGAWAGAYGYTF.

The table lists this clone with many counts. The chain carries TRBV28 and TRBJ1-2; D is undetermined. Per germline, CDR1 MDHEN and CDR2 SYDVKM. V was shortened by 1 base and J by 0 bases, with 18 bases between the two germline ends. The CDR3 consists of 18 residues. The CDR3 region is CASSLYRGSGLPNYGYTF. DNA for the CDR3: TGTGCCAGCAGTTTATACCGCGGGTCAGGACTCCCTAACTATGGCTACACCTTC.

This clone was seen only a few times. The same CDR3 arises from other DNA sequences in this sample as well. The chain combines TRBV6-1 with TRBJ2-2; 8 bases fit TRBD2. The germline V gene encodes CDR1 MNHNS and CDR2 SASEGT. This CDR3 is built from 14 residues. V lost 8 bases and J lost 11; bases outside the gene matches: 13. CDR3 nucleotides: TGTGCCAGCCGGCGGGAGGCCACTGGTGGTGAGCTGTTTTTT. Its translation: CASRREATGGELFF.

The rearrangement links TRBV28 to TRBJ2-7; D unclear. The CDR3 length is 16 residues. The V and J ends lost 8 bases and 5 bases respectively, with 25 bases between them. CDR1 MDHEN and CDR2 SYDVKM come from the germline V gene. CDR3 loop: CASLTFSWMAGNEQYF. The CDR3 bases are TGTGCCAGCCTCACCTTCAGCTGGATGGCCGGAAACGAGCAGTACTTC.